This T cell receptor beta chain was found in a study of OX40 agonist ivuxolimab in advanced cancers. On the study more broadly: Ivuxolimab is a fully human IgG2 antibody that activates OX40 (CD134). Patients received intravenous ivuxolimab every 2 weeks at 0.01 to 10 mg/kg. Melanoma, hepatocellular carcinoma, head and neck or renal cell cancer occurred in dose-escalation patients. Aged roughly 23 to 79 with a mean of approximately 60 years, they were less than 90% male.

Produced via immunoSEQ multiplex PCR; TCRdb's table is partial and in-frame only. Altogether almost 80,000 clones are present, 84% being singletons, with the ten largest covering approximately 25%. The germline V and J ends were trimmed by 0 bases and 0 bases, with 8 bases remaining between them. The CDR3 length is 15 residues. Germline V gives CDR1 LNHDA, CDR2 SQIVND (reference sequence). The receptor was isolated from an adult with an advanced solid tumor such as melanoma, head and neck, liver or kidney cancer. The V call is TRBV19, the J call TRBJ1-1; no reliable D call. Specimen: CD4+ or CD8+ T cells sorted from blood, collected in a trial of the OX40 agonist ivuxolimab. The CDR3 sequence: CASSIDRTLNTEAFF. Written as DNA, the CDR3 is TGTGCCAGTAGTATAGATCGAACATTGAACACTGAAGCTTTCTTT.